One sample yielded the 25 T cell receptor beta chains listed below, sequenced in a study of blood T cell repertoires in COVID-19. Sequencing was performed with immunoSEQ multiplex PCR; in TCRdb, only in-frame clones are kept and a portion is missing. The sample records 250,000 to 300,000 clones, around 90% being singletons. The material sequenced was PBMCs or T cells enriched from blood (not recorded which). All receptors derive from a woman aged 55-75 years in a cohort exposed to, infected with or recovered from COVID-19 (not recorded which).

On this clone: One end of the junction fails to match germline, which may point to a read error. At the DNA level, this CDR3 is encoded by other sequences in the same sample as well. The chain joins TRBV29-1 to TRBJ2-2; possibly TRBD2 for D (6 bases). The CDR3 totals 13 residues. Germline V CDR1 and CDR2: SQVTM, ANQGSEA. The CDR3 region is CSVGALGSGELFF. The DNA for the CDR3 is TGCAGTGTTGGAGCTCTCGGGAGCGGGGAGCTGTTTTTT.

The V call is TRBV6-5, the J call TRBJ2-7; 9 bases match TRBD1. There are 14 residues in the CDR3. CDR1 and CDR2 from the germline V gene are MNHEY and SVGAGI. With 0 bases clipped from V and 4 bases from J, the junction kept 1 base outside the gene matches. CDR3 in amino acids: CASSYSGTGYEQYF. The CDR3 DNA sequence: TGTGCCAGCAGTTACTCTGGGACAGGGTACGAGCAGTACTTC.

V and J are TRBV7-9 and TRBJ2-1; tentative D call: TRBD2 (6 bases). V was shortened by 6 bases and J by 3 bases, with 15 bases between the two germline ends. Germline CDR1 and CDR2: SEHNR and FQNEAQ (reference sequence). The CDR3 is made up of 15 amino acids. CDR3 sequence reads: CASRLVAGIYNEQFF. CDR3 DNA sequence: TGTGCCAGCAGATTGGTGGCGGGGATCTACAATGAGCAGTTCTTC.

The gene calls are TRBV9 and TRBJ2-7, with 9 bases identical to TRBD2. V trimming: 3 bases; J trimming: 2 bases; junction bases outside the gene matches: 9. The CDR3 has 16 residues. CDR1 is SGDLS and CDR2 is YYNGEE in the germline V gene. The CDR3 reads CASSAGVAGGPYEQYF. Written as DNA, the CDR3 is TGTGCCAGCAGCGCGGGGGTGGCGGGAGGGCCCTACGAGCAGTACTTC.

The J gene is TRBJ2-4, the V gene TRBV28, with 8 bases aligning to TRBD1. Germline values: CDR1 MDHEN, CDR2 SYDVKM. This CDR3 is 14 amino acids long. J was trimmed by 6 bases and V by 6 bases; bases with no gene match: 7. The CDR3 loop is CASRQDRVGNIQYF. In nucleotides, the CDR3 is TGTGCCAGCAGACAGGACAGGGTTGGAAACATTCAGTACTTC. Full variable domain (missing parts from reference TRBV28 and TRBJ2-4): DVKVTQSSRYLVKRTGEKVFLECVQDMDHENMFWYRQDPGLGLRLIYFSYDVKMKEKGDIPEGYSVSREKKERFSLILESASTNQTSMYLCASRQDRVGNIQYFGAGTRLSVL.

This chain links TRBV28 with TRBJ1-2, with D perhaps TRBD1 (5 bases). Germline V gives CDR1 MDHEN, CDR2 SYDVKM. CDR3 size: 15 residues. The ends were cut back, 9 bases at V and 3 bases at J, with 20 bases in the middle. In DNA, the CDR3 is TGTGCCAGTCACAAAAACCGAGGACAAGACTATGGCTACACCTTC. Translation gives CASHKNRGQDYGYTF.

The chain combines TRBV29-1 with TRBJ2-5; D may be TRBD2 (6 bases). The CDR3 has 12 residues. Germline V gives CDR1 SQVTM, CDR2 ANQGSEA. V shed 7 bases and J shed 5 bases, with 14 bases lying between them. The CDR3 loop is CSGWTGGETQYF. CDR3 bases: TGCAGCGGATGGACTGGAGGGGAGACCCAGTACTTC.

Here the CDR3 reads CSVERMNRRGGGYTF. The CDR3 nucleotides read TGCAGCGTTGAAAGGATGAATAGGAGGGGTGGTGGCTACACCTTC. The chain recombines TRBV29-1 with TRBJ1-2, with D tentatively TRBD1 (5 bases). CDR1 is SQVTM, CDR2 ANQGSEA, per germline. Trimming shortened V by 2 bases and J by 7 bases, and 20 bases separated the two germline ends. This CDR3 is built from 15 residues.

The chain carries TRBV7-9 and TRBJ2-5; tentative D call: TRBD2 (6 bases). Germline loops: CDR1 SEHNR, CDR2 FQNEAQ (reference sequence). The CDR3 spans 15 residues. V was cut by 0 bases and J by 3 bases, with 11 bases left in between. As DNA, the CDR3 is TGTGCCAGCAGCTTAGCGGCGACTAGGGAAGAGACCCAGTACTTC. Translation gives CASSLAATREETQYF.

CDR3: CASSSPQAPGQGARETQYF. CDR3 DNA sequence: TGTGCCAGCAGTTCCCCGCAGGCCCCGGGACAGGGGGCGCGCGAGACCCAGTACTTC. V gene TRBV28 combines with J gene TRBJ2-5, with 12 nucleotides matching TRBD1. This CDR3 spans 19 amino acids. V was clipped by 4 bases and J by 5 bases; unmatched bases: 17. From germline, CDR1 is MDHEN and CDR2 SYDVKM.

The V and J genes are TRBV28 and TRBJ1-1; 10 bases are shared with TRBD1. V lost 5 bases to trimming and J lost 4 bases; unmatched junction nucleotides: 10. This CDR3 is built from 16 residues. CDR1 is MDHEN, CDR2 SYDVKM, per germline. CDR3 DNA: TGTGCCAGCAGTCCGTCGACAGGGGGCTTGGGCACTGAAGCTTTCTTT. Translating gives CASSPSTGGLGTEAFF.

The chain carries TRBV3-1 (or the pseudogene TRBV3-2) and TRBJ2-4, with D uncertain. CDR1 is LGHDT, CDR2 YNNKEL, per germline (reference sequence). Between the trimmed V and J ends, which lost 1 base and 0 bases, there was a span of 7 bases. The CDR3 loop spans 15 amino acids. CDR3 in amino acids: CASSQGRRAKNIQYF. In DNA, the CDR3 is TGTGCCAGCAGCCAAGGAAGGAGAGCCAAAAACATTCAGTACTTC.

J is TRBJ2-3 and V is TRBV18; TRBD2 might be the D (6 bases). The CDR3 runs to 14 residues. The ends were cut back, 2 bases at V and 4 bases at J, with 10 bases in the middle. Germline CDR1 reads KGHSH; CDR2 reads LQKENI. The CDR3 nucleotides are TGTGCCAGCTCACCAGGAGGGGTTGCAGATACGCAGTATTTT. This translates into CASSPGGVADTQYF.

This sequence joins TRBV10-1 and TRBJ1-6, with D unresolved. Trimming removed 7 bases from V and 7 bases from J, with 11 bases in between. The CDR3 contains 13 residues. Germline CDR1 is WNHNN and CDR2 is SYGVQD (reference sequence). In DNA form, the CDR3 reads TGCGCCAGCAAGCACACGGGAAATTCACCCCTCCACTTT. As protein: CASKHTGNSPLHF.

This rearrangement joins TRBV11-2 to TRBJ2-6, with 7 nucleotides matching TRBD1. Germline lookup yields CDR1 SGHAT and CDR2 FQNNGV. With V trimmed by 2 bases and J by 0 bases, 10 bases remained unmatched. CDR3 length: 19 residues. The CDR3 loop is CASSLSRTGDISGANVLTF. The CDR3 DNA is TGTGCCAGCAGCTTATCCAGGACAGGAGACATCTCTGGGGCCAACGTCCTGACTTTC.

The J gene is TRBJ1-2, the V gene TRBV3-1 (or the pseudogene TRBV3-2); D remains unclear. The germline V gene encodes CDR1 LGHDT and CDR2 YNNKEL (reference sequence). The CDR3 length is 14 residues. Trimming pared 4 bases from V and 0 bases from J, leaving 9 bases between. CDR3: CASSPGGANYGYTF. In nucleotides, the CDR3 is TGTGCCAGCAGCCCCGGCGGAGCTAACTATGGCTACACCTTC.

The chain employs TRBV5-8 and TRBJ1-2; D might be TRBD1 (5 bases). There are 15 residues in the CDR3. Looked up from germline, CDR1 is SGHTS and CDR2 is YDEGEE. V was trimmed by 1 base and J by 0 bases, leaving 10 bases between them. The CDR3 nucleotides read TGTGCCAGCAGCTTGTGGGGGGTAACTAACTATGGCTACACCTTC. Translated, it gives CASSLWGVTNYGYTF.

The gene calls are TRBV10-1 and TRBJ2-3; 7 bases are shared with TRBD2. In germline, CDR1 is WNHNN, CDR2 SYGVQD (reference sequence). V was pared by 3 bases and J by 4 bases, with 4 bases of the junction left unmatched. The CDR3 is 14 amino acids. Written as DNA, the CDR3 is TGCGCCAGCAGTGAATCGACTAGCTCAGATACGCAGTATTTT. It encodes CASSESTSSDTQYF.

The chain recombines TRBV2 with TRBJ1-2; D is unclear. V was cut by 4 bases and J by 4 bases, with 7 bases left in between. CDR3 size: 12 residues. CDR1 is SNHLY and CDR2 is FYNNEI in the germline V gene. As DNA, the CDR3 is TGTGCCAGCAGTGTTTCGGGCTATGGCTACACCTTC. Amino acid sequence: CASSVSGYGYTF.

The chain couples TRBV5-6 to TRBJ1-2; TRBD1 agrees at 9 bases. Germline V CDR1 and CDR2: SGHDT, YYEEEE. The CDR3 loop spans 19 amino acids. V shed 3 bases, J shed 6 bases, and the junction held 21 bases outside the gene matches. CDR3 residues: CASSSDRGRYRTGIHGYTF. The DNA for the CDR3 is TGTGCCAGCAGCTCGGACAGGGGTCGTTACCGTACGGGGATTCATGGCTACACCTTC.

The J gene is TRBJ1-1, the V gene TRBV28; D possibly corresponds to TRBD1 (5 bases). The V end lost 2 bases, the J end lost 1 base, and 8 bases lay between the germline ends. The CDR3 runs to 14 residues. Germline CDR1 and CDR2: MDHEN and SYDVKM. The CDR3 reads CASSLGGKNTEAFF. The CDR3 DNA sequence: TGTGCCAGCAGTTTAGGGGGGAAGAACACTGAAGCTTTCTTT.

The chain combines TRBV13 with TRBJ2-7, with 12 bases lining up with TRBD2. Germline CDR1 and CDR2: PRHDT and FYEKMQ (reference sequence). V was pared by 4 bases and J by 4 bases, with 5 bases of the junction left unmatched. CDR3 length equals 15 residues. Here the CDR3 DNA reads TGTGCCAGCAGCTCCCGAGGACTAGCGGGATACGAGCAGTACTTC. This translates into CASSSRGLAGYEQYF. The full variable domain, with the rest looked up from reference TRBV13 and TRBJ2-7, is AAGVIQSPRHLIKEKRETATLKCYPIPRHDTVYWYQQGPGQDPQFLISFYEKMQSDKGSIPDRFSAQQFSDYHSELNMSSLELGDSALYFCASSSRGLAGYEQYFGPGTRLTVT.

V usage is TRBV10-2 and J usage is TRBJ2-3; 14 nucleotides match TRBD2. Germline assignment: CDR1 WSHSY and CDR2 SAAADI. The CDR3 length is 15 residues. J gave up 3 bases and V 8 bases, and 4 bases lay outside the gene matches. The chain's CDR3 is CASAGTSGSTDTQYF. The CDR3 DNA is TGCGCCAGCGCTGGGACTAGCGGGAGTACAGATACGCAGTATTTT.

V gene TRBV7-9 combines with J gene TRBJ2-1; 7 nucleotides line up with TRBD2. In germline, CDR1 is SEHNR, CDR2 FQNEAQ (reference sequence). The CDR3 totals 15 residues. The ends lost 1 base at V and 14 bases at J; junction bases unmatched: 14. CDR3 protein: CASSLGSTKGTMEFF. CDR3 DNA: TGTGCCAGCAGCTTAGGGAGTACGAAGGGGACTATGGAGTTCTTC.

J is TRBJ2-1 and V is TRBV7-9, with D possibly TRBD2 on 6 matching bases. The CDR3 consists of 15 residues. Germline V gives CDR1 SEHNR, CDR2 FQNEAQ (reference sequence). Trimming took off 5 bases at V and 6 bases at J, with 17 bases between the two ends. The CDR3 DNA reads TGTGCCAGCAGCCCCCCGGCGGGAATAATCAATGAGCAGTTCTTC. It specifies CASSPPAGIINEQFF.